The 10 T cell receptor beta chains listed next were all sequenced from one sample in a study of blood T cell repertoires in COVID-19. TCRdb's table, derived via immunoSEQ multiplex PCR, lists solely in-frame clones and lacks some. The data contain 200,000 to 250,000 clones, roughly 75% of them singletons. Source material: peripheral blood. The receptors originated from a woman in her 70s with acute or convalescent COVID-19.

The V and J genes are TRBV29-1 and TRBJ1-1, with 8 bases that match TRBD1. This CDR3 is 14 amino acids long. With 0 bases clipped from V and 12 bases from J, the junction kept 12 bases outside the gene matches. Germline V CDR1 and CDR2: SQVTM, ANQGSEA. The CDR3 protein is CSVEDENRTGPTFF. The CDR3 bases are TGCAGCGTTGAAGATGAAAACCGGACAGGGCCAACTTTCTTT.

The CDR3 here is CASREDRQETQYF. The CDR3 coding sequence is TGCGCCAGCAGGGAGGACAGACAAGAGACCCAGTACTTC. The chain recombines TRBV5-1 with TRBJ2-5; tentatively, D is TRBD1 (6 bases). This CDR3 spans 13 amino acids. V was pared by 5 bases and J by 2 bases, with 10 bases between. Germline CDR1 reads SGHRS; CDR2 reads YFSETQ.

The rearrangement joins TRBV5-1 to TRBJ1-1, with D unresolved. In germline, CDR1 is SGHRS, CDR2 YFSETQ. V was shortened by 0 bases and J by 0 bases, with 9 bases between the two germline ends. The CDR3 has 15 residues. CDR3 nucleotides: TGCGCCAGCAGCTTGGGATTGGCGGTGAACACTGAAGCTTTCTTT. Amino acids: CASSLGLAVNTEAFF.

The rearrangement uses TRBV7-9 and TRBJ2-3; the match to TRBD2 covers 11 bases. The CDR3 has 19 residues. CDR1 is SEHNR and CDR2 is FQNEAQ in the germline V gene (reference sequence). Trimming cost V 1 base and J 2 bases; bases outside gene matches: 11. The CDR3 loop reads CASSLGSGVGLAVTDTQYF. CDR3 nucleotide sequence: TGTGCCAGCAGCTTAGGGTCTGGGGTGGGACTAGCGGTCACAGATACGCAGTATTTT.

The rearrangement uses TRBV18 and TRBJ2-2; 7 nucleotides agree with TRBD1. This CDR3 spans 16 amino acids. Losses at the gene ends were 3 bases for V and 6 bases for J; bases not matched to a gene: 10. Germline V gene lookup returns CDR1 KGHSH and CDR2 LQKENI. The CDR3 is CASSPLRQGMAGELFF. The CDR3 bases are TGTGCCAGCTCACCGCTACGACAGGGTATGGCCGGGGAGCTGTTTTTT.

This clone was picked up one time. V gene TRBV20-1 combines with J gene TRBJ1-2; D remains unclear. The V and J ends lost 6 bases and 6 bases respectively, with 11 bases between them. CDR3 size: 11 residues. CDR1 is DFQATT and CDR2 is SNEGSKA in the germline V gene (reference sequence). The CDR3 nucleotides are TGCAGTGCCCCTGCCCAGGATGGCTACACCTTC. Translating it yields CSAPAQDGYTF.

This sequence joins TRBV5-1 and TRBJ2-5, with a possible D match to TRBD2 (7 bases). V gave up 3 bases and J gave up 2 bases, with 17 bases separating them. CDR1 is SGHRS and CDR2 is YFSETQ in the germline V gene. This CDR3 is built from 16 residues. CDR3: CASSSRGGFQQETQYF. Written as DNA, the CDR3 is TGCGCCAGCAGCTCAAGGGGGGGGTTCCAACAAGAGACCCAGTACTTC.

The rearrangement links TRBV7-2 to TRBJ1-6, with 8 bases matching TRBD1. V gave up 3 bases and J gave up 7 bases; unmatched junction bases: 2. CDR1 is SGHTA and CDR2 is FQGNSA in the germline V gene. The CDR3 totals 14 residues. The CDR3 DNA is TGTGCCAGCAGCTTGAGACAGGGGAATTCACCCCTCCACTTT. Its protein product is CASSLRQGNSPLHF. The complete variable domain, with remaining parts taken from reference TRBV7-2 and TRBJ1-6, reads GAGVSQSPSNKVTEKGKDVELRCDPISGHTALYWYRQSLGQGLEFLIYFQGNSAPDKSGLPSDRFSAERTGGSVSTLTIQRTQQEDSAVYLCASSLRQGNSPLHFGNGTRLTVT.

J is TRBJ1-2 and V is TRBV6-1; D might be TRBD1 (5 bases). The CDR3 runs to 15 residues. Germline CDR1 reads MNHNS; CDR2 reads SASEGT. Trimming took 2 bases from V and 6 from J, leaving 16 bases between them. The CDR3 DNA reads TGTGCCAGCAGTGAATACACGCAGGGCTTGAATGGCTACACCTTC. As protein: CASSEYTQGLNGYTF.

The chain employs TRBV2 and TRBJ2-7, with 14 bases matching TRBD2. The junction had 3 bases not matched to a gene; V was cut back by 8 bases and J by 6 bases. The CDR3 is 13 amino acids. Germline loops: CDR1 SNHLY, CDR2 FYNNEI. CDR3: CASGTSGGAEQYF. CDR3 sequence (DNA): TGTGCCAGCGGGACTAGCGGGGGTGCCGAGCAGTACTTC.